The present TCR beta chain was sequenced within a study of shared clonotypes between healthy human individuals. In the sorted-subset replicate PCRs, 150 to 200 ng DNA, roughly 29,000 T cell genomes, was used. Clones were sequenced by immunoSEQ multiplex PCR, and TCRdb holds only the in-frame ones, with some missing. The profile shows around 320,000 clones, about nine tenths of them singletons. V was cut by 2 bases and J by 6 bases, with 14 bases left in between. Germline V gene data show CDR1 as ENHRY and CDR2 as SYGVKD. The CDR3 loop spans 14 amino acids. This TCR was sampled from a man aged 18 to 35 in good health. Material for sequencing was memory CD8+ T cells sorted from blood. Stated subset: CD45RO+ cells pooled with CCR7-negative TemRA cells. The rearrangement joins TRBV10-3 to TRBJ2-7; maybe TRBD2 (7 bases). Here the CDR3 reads CAISEGGGLPEQYF. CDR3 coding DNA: TGTGCCATCAGTGAGGGGGGGGGCCTCCCCGAGCAGTACTTC.